This T cell receptor (beta chain) was sequenced during a study of blood T cell repertoires in COVID-19. The CDR3 is 15 residues long. The V segment lost 3 bases and the J segment 4 bases; nucleotides outside the gene matches: 6. Per germline, CDR1 GTSNPN and CDR2 SVGIG (reference sequence). Clones were sequenced by immunoSEQ multiplex PCR, and TCRdb holds only the in-frame ones, with some missing. The table shows 150,000 to 200,000 clones, with over 75% occurring only once. This clone occurred once. This TCR derives from a man aged 50 or older with acute or convalescent COVID-19. This chain uses TRBV30 with TRBJ1-5; 10 bases align to TRBD1. Material: peripheral blood. CDR3 amino acids: CAWRLPGQGNQPQHF. The CDR3 region has the DNA TGTGCCTGGAGACTACCGGGACAGGGGAATCAGCCCCAGCATTTT.